This TCR beta chain was captured in a study of shared clonotypes between healthy human individuals. Study background: The donors, two women and a few men, were aged 18 to 49.

The length of the CDR3 is 17 residues. The ends were cut back, 0 bases at V and 4 bases at J, with 16 bases in the middle. CDR1 and CDR2 (germline): MGHRA, YSYEKL. Libraries were prepared by immunoSEQ multiplex PCR; TCRdb keeps only in-frame clonotypes and omits some of them. The sample consists of 1,500,000 or so clones, approximately 98.5% of them appearing once. Overall study results and limits: Naive CD4 clonotypes were shared across a few donors at roughly 5.5%. Shared clonotypes across all four donors exceeded non-shared ones in generation probability.

Note on this clone: Antigen unknown.

Naive CD4+ cells were CD45RA-selected; the remaining cells were memory. The sequenced material came from naive CD4+ T cells sorted from blood. Subset in this sample: CD45RA+ positively selected. The receptor was isolated from a young man in good health. V usage is TRBV4-1 and J usage is TRBJ2-1, with D possibly matching TRBD1 (5 bases). In nucleotides, the CDR3 is TGCGCCAGCAGCCAAGAAGCTTCTAGGGGTCGATACAATGAGCAGTTCTTC. Its protein product is CASSQEASRGRYNEQFF.